This T cell receptor (beta chain) was observed in a study of response to subunit inactivated influenza vaccine. Notes on the study in general: That few new T cells are recruited by each seasonal influenza vaccination was the authors' suggestion.

In TCRdb, the RT-PCR reads were re-called with MiXCR into one record per CDR3 protein. Counted here are about 160,000 distinct CDR3 sequences, approximately 10% occurring once; the ten biggest clones make up over 10%. Only one count was recorded for this clonotype. Its specificity is unknown. V shed 5 bases and J 2 bases; nucleotides not matched to a gene: 6. The CDR3 spans 15 residues. The germline V gene has CDR1 LNHDA and CDR2 SQIVND (reference sequence). The sample consisted of non-naive T cells sorted from PBMCs, taken roughly 6 weeks after vaccination. The chain couples TRBV19 to TRBJ2-3; TRBD1 matches at 8 bases. The receptor was isolated from a man over 45 who received an inactivated influenza vaccine. As DNA, the CDR3 is TGTGCCAGTAGTCATGGGACAGGTGTCACAGATACGCAGTATTTT. Translating it yields CASSHGTGVTDTQYF.